Sequencing of this T cell receptor (beta chain) was carried out in a study of Ad26.COV2.S vaccination and SARS-CoV-2 variants. Study information: Sample donor was a member of the COV1001 Ad26.COV2.S trial arm. Ad26.COV2.S shots went into the muscle once or twice, 56 days apart.

General study findings and limits: Possibly, TCR breadth and depth analyses underestimated total T cell responses.

Between the trimmed V and J ends, which lost 2 bases and 4 bases, there was a span of 14 bases. Germline CDR1 and CDR2: KGHDR and SFDVKD. This CDR3 comprises 16 residues. Treatment in this sample: around 19 received Ad26.COV2.S at low or high dose, single or two shots; a few received placebo; per-sample allocation not given. The samples were gathered on day 63 after the first injection of vaccine or placebo. Wuhan-strain spike was delivered by a replication-incompetent Ad26 vector. Worth noting for this clone: Its antigen is unidentified.

The table came from immunoSEQ multiplex PCR; TCRdb's copy has only in-frame clones and leaves some out. The profile shows hundreds of thousands of clones, about 88% of them singletons. Sequences were derived from peripheral blood, sampled in a trial of Ad26.COV2.S vaccine versus placebo. The V gene is TRBV24-1, the J gene TRBJ2-1; tentatively, D is TRBD2 (6 bases). The receptor was derived from a person between 18 and 65 years old who received the Ad26.COV2.S COVID-19 vaccine or a placebo. This chain's CDR3 is CATSDWSSGSYNEQFF. CDR3 bases: TGTGCCACCAGTGATTGGTCAAGCGGGTCATACAATGAGCAGTTCTTC.